This T cell receptor beta chain was sequenced in a study of shared clonotypes between healthy human individuals (dated by TCRdb to 2018 to 2021). Broadly, across the study: The cohort comprised a couple of women and a few men aged 18 to 49 years. To increase sequencing depth and limit assay-specific biases, different laboratories used diverse techniques to prepare libraries and sequence TCR repertoires. Blood TCR repertoires of five healthy adults were deeply sequenced to estimate repertoire size and the extent of clonotype sharing between individuals. Between about 0.94 and 8.9 billion PBMCs per donor were obtained by leukapheresis. For each donor, three plates each were used for CD4 naive and CD4 memory, two plates were used for CD8 naive, and one plate was used for CD8 memory. Results and caveats for the whole study, not just this receptor: Rarefaction of sorted-subset datasets indicated incomplete sequencing despite the large sequencing depth. The small number of donors limited the genetic and exposure-history diversity represented. Sampling was restricted to blood, and TCR repertoires in tissues likely differ from the TCR repertoires found in blood. When four donors were compared, the shared fraction of clonotypes was roughly 5% for naive CD4, 3.5% to 4% for naive CD8, 2.3% for memory CD4, and about 0.36% for memory CD8. Compared with non-shared clonotypes, the clonotypes found in all four sorted-subset donors had higher generation probabilities. Pairwise subsampling indicated that sequencing depth was expected to affect the degree of clonotype sharing among donors. Naive subsets generally had larger estimated clonotype richness than memory subsets did.

Only one count was recorded for this clone. Its antigen is unknown. Base quality data are lacking; no much larger clone is found one base away. TCR CDR3 regions were amplified from genomic DNA by multiplex PCR using the deep immunoSEQ assay. For each cell subset, the extracted genomic DNA was distributed evenly across all wells of several immunoSEQ 96-well plates, and each plate served as one replicate. Each replicate PCR for sorted subsets received about 220 ng genomic DNA, equal to 28,000 or so T cell genomes. The purified libraries were quantified using a Qubit 3.0 fluorometer, sized with a Bioanalyzer 2100, and then quantified again using the KAPA Library Quantification kit. Every immunoSEQ 96-well plate was sequenced on a dedicated single-read 150-cycle Illumina NextSeq 550 flow cell. On the study's bioinformatics: Because the immunoSEQ output held only junctional sequences and lacked quality scores, the filtering could not match the filtering applied to full-length reads. Sequences were annotated with PyIR, a Python wrapper for IgBLAST v1.9, and V/J genes and CDR3 were assigned using IMGT germline references. Reads were filtered out if the reads had weak V/J assignments (E-value above 1e-6), no CDR3, stop codons, out-of-frame junctions, or ambiguous translated residues. V3J clonotypes were defined as sequences sharing the same inferred V gene, J gene, and CDR3 amino acid sequence. Percentage overlap between repertoires was computed as shared unique clonotypes divided by the size of the smaller repertoire. Repertoire richness was assessed with RTK rarefaction, the Chao1 estimator, and Recon v2.1 estimates of unobserved clonotypes. For all TCRbeta clonotypes obtained by the gDNA method from a few donors, generation probabilities were computed with OLGA. TCRdb mirrors the immuneACCESS table, restricted to in-frame sequences. Some clones are absent from its copies; in checked studies, under half trace to an unresolved V gene, and the reason for the others is unknown. From that table come the V and J calls and clone size; the DNA was used to work out D and trimming. This sample has roughly 1,000,000 clones in its table, and around three quarters of those were observed once. 0.55% to 0.7% of the sample is held by the ten biggest clonotypes.

The donors were healthy, HIV-negative adults who had no recently reported acute infections or vaccinations. Every donor was a Caucasian adult living in Nashville, Tennessee, USA. Magnetic negative selection was used to enrich CD4+ T cells, after which naive cells were positively selected on CD45RA and the negative fraction became the memory subset. Blood was obtained by leukapheresis, after which PBMCs were separated by Ficoll-Histopaque density gradient centrifugation and cryopreserved in liquid nitrogen vapor phase. Analytical flow cytometry was used to check the purity and quantity of each magnetically sorted T cell population. Genomic DNA was isolated from every sorted fraction and measured by UV absorbance on a Nanodrop 2000c. The germline V gene (reference sequence) yields SEHNR for CDR1 and FQNEAQ for CDR2. Including cysteine and phenylalanine, the CDR3 has 16 amino acids. Only the CDR3 DNA stays, 48 bases, in frame from base 1. V lost 1 base and J lost 3 bases; the stretch between them is 14 bases long.

The sample consisted of memory CD4+ T cells from PBMCs. In the paper's terms, the cell subset or site label means: CD45RA-negative fraction. The receptor was isolated from a man between 18 and 29 years old in good health. Some clones in this sample may be carry-over from other donors' samples. The rearranged segments are TRBV7-9 and TRBJ2-3; 6 matching bases give a weak D call of TRBD2. At the DNA level, the sequence is TGTGCCAGCAGCTTAGTGGGTTGGGGAGGAACAGATACGCAGTATTTT. This is translated as CASSLVGWGGTDTQYF.